This T cell receptor beta chain was captured by sequencing in a study of molecular identifiers for immune sequencing clone quantification listed by TCRdb under 2018. About the full investigation: In a replicate experiment, RNA from roughly 20,000 or 100,000 naive CD8 T cells was split into five aliquots, four of which were sequenced. The study was a methods study using CD8 T cells to benchmark molecular-identifier clustering-based TCR repertoire sequencing (MIDCIRS) and TCR RNA copy counting. Here is what the overall study found, with its caveats: Even against a background of one million naive CD8 T cells, spiked-in Jurkat TCR RNA amounting to a single cell's worth was reported to be detectable. In CMV-specific effector cells, over 97% of molecules were held by clones above 20 RNA copies, whereas under 1% of molecules were held by such clones in naive cells. Without barcode sub-clustering, chimeric consensus sequences inflated TCR diversity; chimeras reached as high as 47%. Modeling estimated about 2.8 recovered TCR RNA copies per cell, compared with 9.5 to 10 by digital PCR, which implies 30% to 35% capture efficiency. The naive libraries included spiked-in Jurkat TCR RNA (around nine copies' worth), and this Jurkat TCR RNA is not part of the donor repertoire. Identical TCR molecules sharing a barcode could cause highly expanded clone sizes to be underestimated.

Naive CD8 T cell libraries were made from about 20,000 to 1,000,000 sorted cells using 10%, 30% or 50% of purified RNA. Naive CD8 T cells were FACS-sorted as CD8+CD4-CCR7+CD45RA+ on a BD FACSAria II into RLT Plus buffer. To test detection sensitivity, Jurkat RNA equal to 10 or so TCR copies was added to samples of roughly 18,000-1,100,000 naive CD8 T cells. Enrichment of CD8 T cells was done with RosetteSep CD8+ T Cell Enrichment Cocktail plus Ficoll-Paque, and ACK red cell lysis came afterward. Relative to germline, V is 4 bases shorter and J is 0 bases shorter, with 11 bases between their ends. Including the terminal cysteine and phenylalanine, the CDR3 comprises 15 residues. Only the CDR3 DNA is retained, 45 bases long and in frame from the first base. The receptor library was made with PCR. TCRdb names NextSeq 500 as the instrument used. Bulk TCR libraries were made following a previously described method, with the TCR primers given in Table S5. Total RNA was purified with the Qiagen AllPrep DNA/RNA kit. Before analysis, reads from multiple sequencing runs of the same library were pooled. On the authors' methods: Reads were retained only if the reads had an exact TCR constant sequence, and the retained reads were trimmed to 150 nt and grouped according to their 12-nt molecular barcodes. Within each barcode group, reads were sub-clustered at a 15% Levenshtein threshold, and quality-weighted consensus sequences were built per RNA molecule. Non-functional sequences were excluded, and lower-count sequences lying one edit away from another sequence were also excluded. Based on fitting two negative binomial distributions, any barcode sub-cluster with under 20% of the maximum read count was discarded. The public reads were quality trimmed at Q25 with fastp and then assembled into clones with MiXCR by TCRdb, keeping productive beta chains. Entries that share a CDR3 protein sequence are merged under the most common genes and DNA. These V and J calls derive from TCRdb rather than the authors' analysis. This sample holds approximately 97,000 distinct CDR3 sequences; 20% to 25% were observed only once. The top ten hold 0.94% of the sample.

This clonotype was recorded at least ten times. No cognate antigen has been identified for it. No quality values exist for individual bases; no much larger clone is one base distant. This clonotype was sampled from a human donor in good health. Some libraries in this study had Jurkat cell RNA spiked in. Sample: naive CD8+ T cells from blood, with Jurkat cell RNA spiked in. The sample's cell subset or site label is to be understood as: FACS-sorted CD8+CD4-CCR7+CD45RA+ naive T cells. The rearrangement joined TRBV12-3 or TRBV12-4 to TRBJ2-3; D gene: possibly TRBD1, on 6 matching bases. The encoded CDR3 is CASSSGVTSTDTQYF. In nucleotides, the sequence is TGTGCCAGCAGTTCAGGGGTTACTAGCACAGATACGCAGTATTTT.